This TCR beta chain was profiled in a study of Ad26.COV2.S vaccination and SARS-CoV-2 variants. At the level of the study: Donor participated within the Ad26.COV2.S arm of the COV1001 trial.

Some clones are missing from TCRdb's copy, which holds only in-frame ones; the method was immunoSEQ multiplex PCR. The sample lists hundreds of thousands of clones, about nine tenths occurring once. Treatment described: approximately 18 received Ad26.COV2.S at low or high dose, single or two shots; roughly five received placebo; per-sample allocation not given. Sampling happened 63 days after the first vaccine or placebo injection. A Boston donor was an adult aged 18-55 years. The shot given was an Ad26 vector that makes Wuhan-strain SARS-CoV-2 spike. Germline loops: CDR1 SGHTS, CDR2 YDEGEE. The CDR3 consists of 16 residues. Trimming stripped 4 bases from V and 0 bases from J, with 13 bases between.

The sequence was obtained from a person aged 18-65 years who received the Ad26.COV2.S COVID-19 vaccine or a placebo. The gene calls are TRBV5-8 and TRBJ2-2; possible D gene TRBD2, 6 bases. Source: peripheral blood, taken in a trial of Ad26.COV2.S vaccine versus placebo. CDR3 region: CASSVGTPTNTGELFF. In DNA form, the CDR3 reads TGTGCCAGCAGCGTCGGGACTCCAACGAACACCGGGGAGCTGTTTTTT.